Shown below are 8 T cell receptor beta chains from a single sample sequenced in a study of T cells after yellow fever vaccination. TCRdb reprocessed the 5' RACE reads with MiXCR, giving one entry per CDR3 protein. The sample yields 550,000 to 750,000 distinct CDR3 sequences, about 13% seen once. Sequenced material: PBMCs, taken on the day of the yellow fever booster vaccination. All receptors derive from a man younger than 45 who received the YFV17D yellow fever vaccine.

This clonotype was found a few times. The J gene is TRBJ2-7, the V gene TRBV3-1; D tentatively fits TRBD1 or TRBD2 (5 bases each). There are 12 residues in the CDR3. V was trimmed by 4 bases and J by 6 bases, leaving 10 bases between them. The germline gives CDR1 LGHDT, CDR2 YNNKEL (reference sequence). CDR3 amino acids: CASSPGSGEQYF. CDR3 DNA: TGTGCCAGCAGCCCAGGGAGTGGCGAGCAGTACTTC.

This clonotype was detected a few times. This chain connects TRBV5-1 to TRBJ2-1, with D unresolved. The CDR3 contains 14 residues. Trimming cost V 7 bases and J 6 bases, with 17 bases left between them. The germline V gene encodes CDR1 SGHRS and CDR2 YFSETQ. The CDR3 reads CASPLKLTFNEQFF. The CDR3 nucleotides are TGCGCCAGCCCATTGAAACTGACCTTCAATGAGCAGTTCTTC.

This clonotype was observed a handful of times. The genes are TRBV7-9 and TRBJ2-7; TRBD2 agrees at 7 bases. The length of the CDR3 is 15 residues. In germline, CDR1 is SEHNR, CDR2 FQNEAQ (reference sequence). V dropped 5 bases and J dropped 2; count of bases not matched to a gene: 9. CDR3 in DNA: TGTGCCAGCAGCACCTGGGACGGGGGGACCTACGAGCAGTACTTC. Amino acids: CASSTWDGGTYEQYF.

This clonotype appeared many times. The chain carries TRBV19 and TRBJ2-1, with 8 bases aligning to TRBD2. The CDR3 consists of 15 residues. V was pared by 6 bases and J by 4 bases, with 8 bases of the junction left unmatched. In germline, CDR1 is LNHDA, CDR2 SQIVND (reference sequence). The CDR3 DNA reads as TGTGCCAGTAGCCCCCGCGGGAGGACTTACAATGAGCAGTTCTTC. It yields the protein CASSPRGRTYNEQFF.

This clonotype was counted ten times or more. This chain links TRBV12-3 or TRBV12-4 with TRBJ2-5, with D unclear. This CDR3 is built from 15 residues. The ends were cut back, 2 bases at V and 5 bases at J, with 15 bases in the middle. For the CDR3, the DNA is TGTGCCAGCAGTTTAATACCGGGTGGTTTTGAGACCCAGTACTTC. Its protein product is CASSLIPGGFETQYF.

This clonotype was seen more than once but under ten times. This rearrangement joins TRBV20-1 to TRBJ2-3; TRBD2 matches at 7 bases. This CDR3 has 14 residues. Looked up from germline, CDR1 is DFQATT and CDR2 is SNEGSKA (reference sequence). With 3 bases clipped from V and 5 bases from J, the junction kept 8 bases outside the gene matches. The CDR3 DNA sequence: TGCAGTGCTAGGGGCGGGAGTGGAGGAGATACGCAGTATTTT. Encoded protein: CSARGGSGGDTQYF.

At least ten counts were recorded for this clonotype. This sequence joins TRBV25-1 and TRBJ2-3; D possibly corresponds to TRBD1 (5 bases). Germline V gene lookup returns CDR1 MGHDK and CDR2 SYGVNS. The CDR3 runs to 14 residues. V was cut by 6 bases and J by 0 bases, with 10 bases left in between. DNA of the CDR3: TGTGCCAGCAGAGGACATTATAGCACAGATACGCAGTATTTT. It specifies CASRGHYSTDTQYF. Looking up the rest from reference TRBV25-1 and TRBJ2-3 gives the full variable domain: EADIYQTPRYLVIGTGKKITLECSQTMGHDKMYWYQQDPGMELHLIHYSYGVNSTEKGDLSSESTVSRIRTEHFPLTLESARPSHTSQYLCASRGHYSTDTQYFGPGTRLTVL.

This clonotype has just a few counts. The genes are TRBV5-1 and TRBJ2-7; 9 nucleotides line up with TRBD1. The ends lost 0 bases at V and 3 bases at J; junction bases unmatched: 10. CDR1 and CDR2 from the germline V gene are SGHRS and YFSETQ. CDR3 length equals 17 residues. CDR3 DNA sequence: TGCGCCAGCAGCTTGGGGGCCGGGACAGGGCTGAACTACGAGCAGTACTTC. Protein product: CASSLGAGTGLNYEQYF. The full variable domain, with the rest looked up from reference TRBV5-1 and TRBJ2-7, is KAGVTQTPRYLIKTRGQQVTLSCSPISGHRSVSWYQQTPGQGLQFLFEYFSETQRNKGNFPGRFSGRQFSNSRSEMNVSTLELGDSALYLCASSLGAGTGLNYEQYFGPGTRLTVT.